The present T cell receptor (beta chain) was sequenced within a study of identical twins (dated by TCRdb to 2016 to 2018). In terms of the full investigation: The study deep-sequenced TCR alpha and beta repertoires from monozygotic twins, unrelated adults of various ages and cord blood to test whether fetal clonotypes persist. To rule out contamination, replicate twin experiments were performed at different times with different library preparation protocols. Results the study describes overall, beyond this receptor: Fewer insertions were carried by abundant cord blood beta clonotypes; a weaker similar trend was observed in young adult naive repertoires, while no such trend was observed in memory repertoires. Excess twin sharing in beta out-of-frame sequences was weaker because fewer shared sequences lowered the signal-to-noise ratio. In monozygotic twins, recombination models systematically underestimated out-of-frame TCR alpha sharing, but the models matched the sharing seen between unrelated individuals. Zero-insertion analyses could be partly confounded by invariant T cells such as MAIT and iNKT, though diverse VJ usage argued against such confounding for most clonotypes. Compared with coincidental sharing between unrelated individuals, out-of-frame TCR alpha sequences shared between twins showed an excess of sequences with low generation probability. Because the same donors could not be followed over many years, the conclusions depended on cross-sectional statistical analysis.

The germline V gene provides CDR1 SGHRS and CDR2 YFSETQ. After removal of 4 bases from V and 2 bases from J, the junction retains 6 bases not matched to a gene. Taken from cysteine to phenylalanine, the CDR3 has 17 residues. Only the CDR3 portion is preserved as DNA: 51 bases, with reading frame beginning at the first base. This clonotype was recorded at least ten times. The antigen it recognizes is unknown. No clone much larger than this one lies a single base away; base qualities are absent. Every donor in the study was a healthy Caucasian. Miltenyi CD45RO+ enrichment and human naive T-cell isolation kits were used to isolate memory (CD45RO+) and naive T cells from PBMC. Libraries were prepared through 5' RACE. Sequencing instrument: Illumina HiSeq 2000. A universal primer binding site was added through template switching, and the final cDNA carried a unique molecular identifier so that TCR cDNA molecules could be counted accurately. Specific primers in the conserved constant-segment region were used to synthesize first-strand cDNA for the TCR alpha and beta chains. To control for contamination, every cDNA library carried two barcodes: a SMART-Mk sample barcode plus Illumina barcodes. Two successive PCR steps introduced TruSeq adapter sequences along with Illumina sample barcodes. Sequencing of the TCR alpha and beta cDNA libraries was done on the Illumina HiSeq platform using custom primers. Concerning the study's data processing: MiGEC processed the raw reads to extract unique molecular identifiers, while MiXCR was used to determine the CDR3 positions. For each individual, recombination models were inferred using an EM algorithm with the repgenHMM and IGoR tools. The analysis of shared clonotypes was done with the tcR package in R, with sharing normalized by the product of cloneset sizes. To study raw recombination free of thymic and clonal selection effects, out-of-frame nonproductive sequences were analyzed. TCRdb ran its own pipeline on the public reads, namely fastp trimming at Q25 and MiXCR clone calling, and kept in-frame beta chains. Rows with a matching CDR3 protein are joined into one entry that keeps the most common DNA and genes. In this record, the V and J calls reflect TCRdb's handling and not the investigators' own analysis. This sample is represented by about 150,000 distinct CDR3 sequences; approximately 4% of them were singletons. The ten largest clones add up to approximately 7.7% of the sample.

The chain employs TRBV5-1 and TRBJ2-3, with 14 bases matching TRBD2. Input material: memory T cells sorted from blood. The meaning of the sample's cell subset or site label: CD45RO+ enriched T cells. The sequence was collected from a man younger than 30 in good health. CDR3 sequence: CASSPLTSGRVTDTQYF. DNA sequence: TGCGCCAGCAGCCCGCTGACTAGCGGGAGGGTCACAGATACGCAGTATTTT.